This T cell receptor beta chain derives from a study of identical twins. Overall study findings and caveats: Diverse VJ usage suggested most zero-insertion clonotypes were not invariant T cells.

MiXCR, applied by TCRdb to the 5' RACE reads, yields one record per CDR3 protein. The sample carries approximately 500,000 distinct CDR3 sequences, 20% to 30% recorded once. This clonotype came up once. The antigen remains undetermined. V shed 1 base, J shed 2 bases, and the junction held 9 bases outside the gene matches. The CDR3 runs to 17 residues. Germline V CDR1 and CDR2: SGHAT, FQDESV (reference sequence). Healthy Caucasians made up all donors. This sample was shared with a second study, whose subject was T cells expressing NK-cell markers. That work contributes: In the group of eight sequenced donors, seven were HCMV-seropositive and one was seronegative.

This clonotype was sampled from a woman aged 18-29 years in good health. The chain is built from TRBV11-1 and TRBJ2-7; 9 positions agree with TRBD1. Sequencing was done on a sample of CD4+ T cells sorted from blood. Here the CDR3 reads CASSLGIGQGIAYEQYF. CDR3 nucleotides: TGTGCCAGCAGCTTAGGGATCGGACAGGGGATAGCCTACGAGCAGTACTTC.